Below are 14 T cell receptor beta chains sequenced from a single sample in a study of blood T cells in healthy people across ages. A sample-barcoded 5' primer and a J-beta primer mix were used in a second PCR of about 6 to 11 cycles. TCRdb reanalysed the 5' RACE reads using MiXCR and keeps one entry per CDR3 protein. The profile covers around 870,000 distinct CDR3 sequences, with around 26% appearing a single time and roughly 17% taken by the ten largest. The sample was blood. The receptors originated from a woman aged 80 or older in good health.

In this sample, this clonotype turned up many times. This sequence joins TRBV20-1 and TRBJ2-1; tentative D call: TRBD1 (5 bases). Germline CDR1 DFQATT, CDR2 SNEGSKA (reference sequence). CDR3 size: 12 residues. V was pared by 3 bases and J by 8 bases, with 11 bases between. The CDR3 spells CSARGRADEQFF. CDR3 in DNA: TGCAGTGCTAGGGGCAGGGCGGATGAGCAGTTCTTC.

This clonotype was counted only a few times. The gene calls are TRBV27 and TRBJ1-5; D is perhaps TRBD1 (5 bases). The germline V and J ends were trimmed by 5 bases and 0 bases, with 23 bases remaining between them. The CDR3 spans 19 residues. Germline V lookup: CDR1 MNHEY, CDR2 SMNVEV (reference sequence). The CDR3 spells CASSPRLGGMGPSNQPQHF. Written as DNA, the CDR3 is TGTGCCAGCAGTCCCCGGTTAGGCGGTATGGGACCTAGCAATCAGCCCCAGCATTTT.

CDR3 sequence (DNA): TGCAGTGCTAACGTGAACACCGGGGAGCTGTTTTTT. This gives the protein CSANVNTGELFF. V and J are TRBV20-1 and TRBJ2-2; D remains unclear. Germline V gene lookup returns CDR1 DFQATT and CDR2 SNEGSKA (reference sequence). V lost 4 bases to trimming and J lost 1 base, with 4 bases between them. This CDR3 is built from 12 residues.

The rearrangement uses TRBV10-2 and TRBJ2-1, with no clear D. Germline loops: CDR1 WSHSY, CDR2 SAAADI. There are 15 residues in the CDR3. V lost 1 base and J lost 5, with 12 bases in between. CDR3: CASSELGKHNNEQFF. CDR3 bases: TGCGCCAGCAGTGAGTTGGGGAAACACAACAATGAGCAGTTCTTC.

V is TRBV7-9 and J is TRBJ2-1; TRBD2 aligns across 9 bases. V lost 0 bases and J lost 0; bases outside the gene matches: 12. This CDR3 spans 20 amino acids. Germline-derived CDR1 and CDR2 are SEHNR and FQNEAQ (reference sequence). CDR3 amino acids: CASSLAGASGGYSSYNEQFF. DNA of the CDR3: TGTGCCAGCAGCTTAGCGGGGGCCAGCGGGGGGTATAGCTCCTACAATGAGCAGTTCTTC. Looking up the rest from reference TRBV7-9 and TRBJ2-1 gives the full variable domain: DTGVSQNPRHKITKRGQNVTFRCDPISEHNRLYWYRQTLGQGPEFLTYFQNEAQLEKSRLLSDRFSAERPKGSFSTLEIQRTEQGDSAMYLCASSLAGASGGYSSYNEQFFGPGTRLTVL.

This clonotype occurred many times. This chain joins TRBV7-8 and TRBJ2-7, with 7 bases lining up with TRBD2. The CDR3 has 14 residues. Germline assignment: CDR1 SGHVS and CDR2 FQNEAQ. The J segment lost 3 bases and the V segment lost 1 base, leaving 3 bases of the junction unmatched. CDR3 region: CASSLGLAVYEQYF. In DNA, the CDR3 is TGTGCCAGCAGCTTAGGACTAGCAGTCTACGAGCAGTACTTC.

This clonotype was counted many times. The V call is TRBV15, the J call TRBJ2-7; no firm D call. V lost 0 bases, J lost 0 bases, and 3 bases lay in between. From germline, CDR1 is LNHNV and CDR2 YYDKDF (reference sequence). The CDR3 is 13 amino acids. The CDR3 protein is CATSREVSYEQYF. The CDR3 DNA reads TGTGCCACCAGCAGAGAGGTCTCCTACGAGCAGTACTTC.

As concerns this clonotype: A much bigger clone sits one base away, suggesting this may be a read error. The V call is TRBV27, the J call TRBJ1-2; D unclear. This CDR3 is 13 amino acids long. Looked up from germline, CDR1 is MNHEY and CDR2 is SMNVEV (reference sequence). This CDR3 reads CASSLRGSGGCTF. The CDR3 bases are TGTGCCAGCAGTCTGCGTGGTTCGGGTGGCTGCACCTTC.

This rearrangement joins TRBV9 to TRBJ2-1, with D unclear. Trimming removed 2 bases from V and 4 bases from J, with 13 bases in between. Germline-derived CDR1 and CDR2 are SGDLS and YYNGEE. The CDR3 covers 15 residues. The CDR3 nucleotides are TGTGCCAGCAGCGTGGACGGTTTAACTTACAATGAGCAGTTCTTC. Translated, it gives CASSVDGLTYNEQFF.

On this clonotype itself: This could be a read error, since a much larger clone is one nucleotide away. CDR3 in amino acids: CANSLDRGDSPLHF. The CDR3 DNA is TGCGCCAACAGCTTGGACAGGGGAGATTCACCCCTCCACTTT. The chain joins TRBV5-1 to TRBJ1-6, with 9 bases identical to TRBD1. The length of the CDR3 is 14 residues. From germline, CDR1 is SGHRS and CDR2 YFSETQ.

This clonotype was found many times. This chain connects TRBV20-1 to TRBJ2-4, with 8 bases aligning to TRBD1. The germline gives CDR1 DFQATT, CDR2 SNEGSKA (reference sequence). J was trimmed by 4 bases and V by 3 bases; bases with no gene match: 2. CDR3 length: 13 residues. This chain's CDR3 is CSASRTGKNIQYF. Written as DNA, the CDR3 is TGCAGTGCTAGTCGGACAGGGAAAAACATTCAGTACTTC.

In this sample, this clonotype turned up a few times. This chain links TRBV6-2 or TRBV6-3 with TRBJ1-1; D ambiguous. Germline V CDR1 and CDR2: MNHEY, SVGEGT. The CDR3 has 14 amino acids. Trimming took 3 bases from V and 0 from J, leaving 8 bases between them. The CDR3 DNA follows: TGTGCCAGCAGTTATAATGGAGTGAACACTGAAGCTTTCTTT. Protein sequence: CASSYNGVNTEAFF.

This clonotype was found many times. The chain links TRBV6-5 to TRBJ2-1; D unresolved. The V end was cut by 6 bases, the J end by 6 bases, with 9 bases between. The length of the CDR3 is 12 residues. In germline, CDR1 is MNHEY, CDR2 SVGAGI. This chain's CDR3 is CASSRSRNEQFF. In nucleotides, the CDR3 is TGTGCCAGCAGCCGCTCCCGCAATGAGCAGTTCTTC.

CDR3 sequence reads: CASSLGGIGGNTIYF. CDR3 DNA: TGTGCCAGCAGCTTAGGGGGGATCGGTGGAAACACCATATATTTT. J is TRBJ1-3 and V is TRBV7-2; possible D gene TRBD1, 5 bases. This CDR3 is 15 amino acids long. V lost 1 base and J lost 3, with 10 bases in between. The germline CDR1 and CDR2 sequences are SGHTA and FQGNSA. Full variable domain (remainder filled in from reference TRBV7-2 and TRBJ1-3): GAGVSQSPSNKVTEKGKDVELRCDPISGHTALYWYRQSLGQGLEFLIYFQGNSAPDKSGLPSDRFSAERTGGSVSTLTIQRTQQEDSAVYLCASSLGGIGGNTIYFGEGSWLTVV.